This T cell receptor (beta chain) was captured in a study of cytomegalovirus exposure and HLA in healthy donors. Study-wide background: The Caucasian-associated ancestry cluster contained 75% to 85% of the roughly 400 genotyped donors. Study results and caveats: Cytomegalovirus-associated TCR beta chains were listed, numbering more than 150. Further analysis, carried out later, found HLA-associated TCR beta chains more clonally expanded than equally common other chains.

Donors had nominal health at sampling but likely had unrecorded immune exposures. PCR primers comprised 60 Vbeta and 13 Jbeta primers. Some clones are missing from TCRdb's copy, which holds only in-frame ones; the method was immunoSEQ multiplex PCR. Reported are roughly 200,000 clones; the ten largest clones contain roughly 1.2%. Of note for this clone: Its antigen is not identified.

CDR3 length equals 13 residues. V lost 5 bases and J 13 bases, leaving 18 bases between the germline ends. Per germline, CDR1 GTSNPN and CDR2 SVGIG (reference sequence). This TCR was sampled from a girl aged 2 to 9 in good health and CMV-seropositive. V gene TRBV30 combines with J gene TRBJ1-6; the D is unclear. Sequencing was done on a sample of PBMCs. Here the CDR3 reads CAWEAPRSAPLHF. DNA of the CDR3: TGTGCCTGGGAAGCCCCCCGAAGCGCGCCCCTCCACTTT.